The present entry profiles one TCR beta chain with its context. Some clones are missing from TCRdb's copy, which holds only in-frame ones; the method was immunoSEQ multiplex PCR. The sample records a few hundred thousand clones, roughly 85% being singletons. The sample originates from a study of blood T cell repertoires in COVID-19. Looked up from germline, CDR1 is SGHNT and CDR2 is YENEEA. The length of the CDR3 is 16 residues. With V trimmed by 2 bases and J by 0 bases, 4 bases remained unmatched. This TCR was sampled from a woman aged 45-65 years who had recovered from COVID-19. V usage is TRBV11-3 and J usage is TRBJ2-3; TRBD2 aligns across 8 bases. Sequenced input: PBMCs or T cells enriched from blood (not recorded which). The CDR3 DNA follows: TGTGCCAGCAGCTTAAGAAGCGGGAGTAGCACAGATACGCAGTATTTT. Amino acids: CASSLRSGSSTDTQYF.